This passage covers 28 T cell receptor beta chains from one sample sequenced in a study of radiotherapy plus CTLA-4 blockade in lung cancer. TCRdb's table, derived via immunoSEQ multiplex PCR, lists solely in-frame clones and lacks some. The sample includes tens of thousands of clones, less than 85% of them seen just once. The specimen comprised peripheral blood, sampled from a patient treated with radiotherapy plus ipilimumab. The receptors come from a human donor with non-small cell lung cancer who had a complete response to radiotherapy plus ipilimumab.

V and J are TRBV6-1 and TRBJ1-4; 7 positions agree with TRBD1. The CDR3 loop spans 17 amino acids. The germline gives CDR1 MNHNS, CDR2 SASEGT. The J segment lost 0 bases and the V segment lost 4 bases, leaving 8 bases of the junction unmatched. The CDR3 sequence is CASSVRQGSSTNEKLFF. The DNA for the CDR3 is TGTGCCAGCAGTGTAAGACAGGGAAGTTCAACTAATGAAAAACTGTTTTTT.

This chain uses TRBV19 with TRBJ2-1, with D maybe TRBD1 (5 bases). This CDR3 comprises 15 residues. The V gene lost 6 bases and the J gene lost 8 bases, with 20 bases spanning the gap. From germline, CDR1 is LNHDA and CDR2 SQIVND (reference sequence). CDR3 DNA sequence: TGTGCCAGTAGCAAGGGCAGGGTGATTGAGGATGAGCAGTTCTTC. Residues: CASSKGRVIEDEQFF.

The chain recombines TRBV18 with TRBJ1-1; TRBD1 matches 9 bases. Germline assignment: CDR1 KGHSH and CDR2 LQKENI. The V and J ends lost 2 bases and 2 bases, in that order; junction bases with no gene match: 9. The CDR3 covers 17 residues. CDR3 sequence: CASSPNRGQGRNTEAFF. DNA for the CDR3: TGTGCCAGCTCACCAAATCGGGGACAGGGCCGTAACACTGAAGCTTTCTTT.

This rearrangement joins TRBV11-2 to TRBJ1-6; D is ambiguous. This CDR3 contains 14 residues. Germline loops: CDR1 SGHAT, CDR2 FQNNGV. V lost 5 bases and J lost 5, with 10 bases in between. The CDR3 sequence: CASSPRENNSPLHF. CDR3 coding DNA: TGTGCCAGCAGCCCGAGGGAGAATAATTCACCCCTCCACTTT.

The chain uses TRBV5-1 and TRBJ2-3, with a tentative D call TRBD1 (5 bases). This CDR3 is built from 15 residues. Trimming shortened V by 1 base and J by 6 bases, and 15 bases separated the two germline ends. CDR1 and CDR2 from the germline V gene are SGHRS and YFSETQ. CDR3 DNA: TGCGCCAGCAGCTTGCCCCAGCAAGGGGCCGATACGCAGTATTTT. Encoded protein: CASSLPQQGADTQYF.

The chain combines TRBV9 with TRBJ2-2; no reliable D call. CDR1 SGDLS and CDR2 YYNGEE come from the germline V gene. The CDR3 loop spans 14 amino acids. V dropped 2 bases and J dropped 5 bases, with 10 bases sitting between them. In nucleotides, the CDR3 is TGTGCCAGCAGCGTTGCCCGCGTGACCGGGGAGCTGTTTTTT. Translating it yields CASSVARVTGELFF.

The gene calls are TRBV10-3 and TRBJ2-5; possibly TRBD1 for D (6 bases). From germline, CDR1 is ENHRY and CDR2 SYGVKD. The CDR3 contains 15 residues. Trimming took 0 bases from V and 2 from J, leaving 10 bases between them. For the CDR3, the DNA is TGTGCCATCAGTGAGTCGAACAGGGAGCAAGAGACCCAGTACTTC. Translating gives CAISESNREQETQYF.

This clone was detected many times. J is TRBJ1-1 and V is TRBV19; tentative D call: TRBD1 (5 bases). Germline V gives CDR1 LNHDA, CDR2 SQIVND (reference sequence). V lost 3 bases and J lost 5, with 13 bases in between. CDR3 size: 14 residues. CDR3 nucleotides: TGTGCCAGTAGTATGGGGTGGGGCAGAACTGAAGCTTTCTTT. This sequence encodes CASSMGWGRTEAFF.

The CDR3 DNA reads TGTGCCGACCGGGACTACACAGATACGCAGTATTTT. It encodes CADRDYTDTQYF. The chain carries TRBV2 and TRBJ2-3; 7 bases agree with TRBD2. Germline V gene data show CDR1 as SNHLY and CDR2 as FYNNEI. Unmatched junction bases numbered 4, after V lost 11 bases and J lost 2 bases. CDR3 length: 12 amino acids.

V usage is TRBV18 and J usage is TRBJ1-1; the D gene is possibly TRBD1 (5 bases). V dropped 1 base and J dropped 1 base, with 13 bases sitting between them. CDR1 and CDR2 (germline): KGHSH, LQKENI. The CDR3 covers 16 residues. The CDR3 sequence is CASSPQSAGRNTEAFF. The CDR3 bases are TGTGCCAGCTCACCACAATCGGCAGGGCGGAACACTGAAGCTTTCTTT.

The V gene is TRBV28, the J gene TRBJ2-7; D gene ambiguous. Germline V gene sequence: CDR1 MDHEN, CDR2 SYDVKM. This CDR3 is 14 amino acids long. Trimming took 7 bases from V and 2 from J, leaving 15 bases between them. The DNA for the CDR3 is TGTGCCAGCACCCTACGGTCAGGTCCCTACGAGCAGTACGTC. Translated, it gives CASTLRSGPYEQYV.

Within the sample, this clone is large. V is TRBV11-3 and J is TRBJ2-7; D possibly corresponds to TRBD1 (6 bases). In germline, CDR1 is SGHNT, CDR2 YENEEA. V was pared by 5 bases and J by 3 bases, with 14 bases between. This CDR3 spans 14 amino acids. CDR3 nucleotides: TGTGCCAGCAGCCCCAACCCGGACAGCTACGAGCAGTACTTC. Its protein is CASSPNPDSYEQYF.

V gene TRBV6-4 combines with J gene TRBJ2-2, with 8 bases aligning to TRBD1. CDR3 length: 14 amino acids. Unmatched junction bases numbered 7, after V lost 7 bases and J lost 6 bases. Germline V gene data show CDR1 as MRHNA and CDR2 as SNTAGT. The chain's CDR3 is CASKMDRESGELFF. The CDR3 DNA is TGTGCCAGCAAAATGGACAGGGAGTCCGGGGAGCTGTTTTTT.

By its share, this clone is medium-sized. The rearrangement links TRBV4-3 to TRBJ1-2; tentatively, D is TRBD1 (6 bases). In germline, CDR1 is LGHNA, CDR2 YSLEER. The V gene lost 4 bases and the J gene lost 0 bases, with 12 bases spanning the gap. This CDR3 is built from 15 residues. The CDR3 sequence is CASSPWDTANYGYTF. CDR3 coding DNA: TGCGCCAGCAGCCCATGGGACACAGCTAACTATGGCTACACCTTC.

The J gene is TRBJ1-1, the V gene TRBV6-5, with TRBD1 identical over 7 bases. Per germline, CDR1 MNHEY and CDR2 SVGAGI. J was trimmed by 5 bases and V by 5 bases; bases with no gene match: 5. The CDR3 is 13 amino acids. CDR3 residues: CASSRQGWTEAFF. Here the CDR3 DNA reads TGTGCCAGCAGTCGACAGGGTTGGACTGAAGCTTTCTTT.

The chain carries TRBV5-6 and TRBJ2-5, with a tentative D call TRBD2 (6 bases). The end of the DNA aligns better with TRBJ2-7, so the J call may be wrong. The CDR3 runs 18 residues. The germline CDR1 and CDR2 sequences are SGHDT and YYEEEE. CDR3 sequence reads: CASSLAFLGGVPTYEQYF. The CDR3 DNA is TGTGCCAGCAGCTTGGCCTTCTTGGGGGGTGTCCCAACCTACGAGCAGTACTTC.

This sequence joins TRBV19 and TRBJ1-1; the D gene is possibly TRBD1 (6 bases). This CDR3 contains 15 residues. V was pared by 5 bases and J by 5 bases, with 18 bases between. The germline V gene has CDR1 LNHDA and CDR2 SQIVND (reference sequence). CDR3 bases: TGTGCCAGTAGTCTTCGAGGGGGGGCCGGAACTGAAGCTTTCTTT. This sequence encodes CASSLRGGAGTEAFF.

The J gene is TRBJ1-5, the V gene TRBV11-3; D is possibly TRBD1 (5 bases). The V gene lost 5 bases and the J gene lost 6 bases, with 11 bases spanning the gap. Germline CDR1 and CDR2: SGHNT and YENEEA. CDR3 size: 13 residues. The CDR3 sequence: CASSLRVGQPQHF. CDR3 DNA: TGTGCCAGCAGCCTCAGGGTTGGTCAGCCCCAGCATTTT.

This chain joins TRBV5-1 and TRBJ2-3; maybe TRBD1 (5 bases). V lost 4 bases, J lost 6 bases, and 15 bases lay in between. The CDR3 is 14 residues long. Germline-derived CDR1 and CDR2 are SGHRS and YFSETQ. CDR3 in amino acids: CASSVGQGLDTQYF. For the CDR3, the DNA is TGCGCCAGCAGCGTCGGACAAGGTCTGGATACGCAGTATTTT.

This chain connects TRBV12-5 to TRBJ2-3; a possible D gene is TRBD2 (5 bases). The CDR3 has 15 amino acids. Germline CDR1 and CDR2: LGHNT and FRNRAP. V was pared by 1 base and J by 1 base, with 9 bases between. Here the CDR3 DNA reads TGTGCTAGTGGTTTGGGTGGCGGGCGCACAGATACGCAGTATTTT. Protein sequence: CASGLGGGRTDTQYF.

This clone has a handful of counts. The sample contains more than one DNA sequence encoding this CDR3. V and J are TRBV6-4 and TRBJ1-1, with D hard to call. The CDR3 sequence is 14 residues long. CDR1 and CDR2 from the germline V gene are MRHNA and SNTAGT. V gave up 2 bases and J gave up 1 base, with 8 bases separating them. The CDR3 region has the DNA TGTGCCAGCAGTGACACAGACAAGAACACTGAAGCTTTCTTT. Residues: CASSDTDKNTEAFF.

The V gene is TRBV30, the J gene TRBJ2-3, with 11 positions matching TRBD2. This CDR3 region has 16 residues. Germline V CDR1 and CDR2: GTSNPN, SVGIG (reference sequence). V was clipped by 0 bases and J by 4 bases; unmatched bases: 6. Here the CDR3 reads CAWSVRASGGPDTQYF. CDR3 bases: TGTGCCTGGAGTGTAAGGGCTAGCGGGGGGCCAGATACGCAGTATTTT.

The chain carries TRBV10-2 and TRBJ1-3, with 12 bases matching TRBD1. The V and J ends lost 6 bases and 3 bases, in that order; junction bases with no gene match: 6. Germline CDR1 is WSHSY and CDR2 is SAAADI. The CDR3 is 16 residues long. The CDR3 reads CASRAGTGGGGNTIYF. Written as DNA, the CDR3 is TGCGCCAGCAGAGCCGGGACAGGGGGCGGTGGAAACACCATATATTTT.

This clone was found a few times. The J gene is TRBJ1-2, the V gene TRBV4-1; 9 bases line up with TRBD1. CDR3 length: 14 amino acids. The V gene's germline CDR1 is MGHRA and CDR2 YSYEKL. V lost 5 bases, J lost 8 bases, and 9 bases stayed unmatched. CDR3 in DNA: TGCGCCAGCAGCAAACAGGGGGCTTCTTTCGGCTACACCTTC. Translation: CASSKQGASFGYTF.

J is TRBJ1-2 and V is TRBV7-2, with 7 nucleotides matching TRBD1. The CDR3 is 18 amino acids. The trim removed 5 bases at V and 1 base at J, leaving 16 bases unmatched. CDR1 and CDR2 (germline): SGHTA, FQGNSA. The CDR3 loop is CASSPSPYRGNHNYGYTF. The CDR3, as DNA: TGTGCCAGCAGCCCGAGCCCATACAGGGGTAACCATAACTATGGCTACACCTTC. Together with reference TRBV7-2 and TRBJ1-2, the CDR3 gives the full variable domain: GAGVSQSPSNKVTEKGKDVELRCDPISGHTALYWYRQSLGQGLEFLIYFQGNSAPDKSGLPSDRFSAERTGGSVSTLTIQRTQQEDSAVYLCASSPSPYRGNHNYGYTFGSGTRLTVV.

The chain recombines TRBV27 with TRBJ2-5; D unclear. The J call may be incorrect, as the DNA end agrees better with TRBJ2-7. The germline gives CDR1 MNHEY, CDR2 SMNVEV (reference sequence). CDR3 length: 15 residues. CDR3 nucleotides: TGTGCCAGCAGTTTAAGAAGCACCGAATGGTACGAGCAGTACTTC. Its protein product is CASSLRSTEWYEQYF.

Comments on this clone: The junction departs from the called germline gene at one end, perhaps through a read error. V usage is TRBV29-1 and J usage is TRBJ2-3, with a weak D call TRBD1 (5 bases). The CDR3 runs 16 residues. CDR1 is SQVTM and CDR2 is ANQGSEA in the germline V gene. The CDR3 spells CSVEGLRLQRQTTQYF. Written as DNA, the CDR3 is TGCAGCGTAGAAGGGCTAAGGCTACAGAGACAGACTACGCAGTATTTT.

The chain has TRBV19 and TRBJ1-1; perhaps TRBD1 as D (6 bases). The germline V gene has CDR1 LNHDA and CDR2 SQIVND (reference sequence). The CDR3 consists of 13 residues. Trimming took off 3 bases at V and 4 bases at J, with 9 bases between the two ends. The CDR3 coding sequence is TGTGCCAGTAGTATGAACAGGGCCACTGAAGCTTTCTTT. Its translation: CASSMNRATEAFF.